This is a list of T cell receptor beta chains from one sample in a study of radiotherapy plus CTLA-4 blockade in lung cancer. Measured with immunoSEQ multiplex PCR; TCRdb has only the in-frame clones, and not every one. The sample yields about 70,000 clones, roughly 76% seen once. Material: peripheral blood, obtained from a patient treated with radiotherapy plus ipilimumab. The source is a human donor with non-small cell lung cancer whose response to radiotherapy plus ipilimumab could not be evaluated. Some clones in this sample may be carry-over from other donors' samples. Both conserved end residues are part of each CDR3. Each record gives: clone size, D gene, J gene, V gene, CDR3 DNA, CDR3 protein. A D gene is named only where the DNA matches it firmly. For some rows the clone size is stated as once, few or many, or as a class when expanded; others skip it.

clone_size: .; d_call: TRBD1; j_call: TRBJ2-7; v_call: TRBV30; cdr3_nt: TGTGCCTGGAGTACAGGGGCCAGCTCCTACGAGCAGTACTTC; cdr3_aa: CAWSTGASSYEQYF
clone_size: .; d_call: TRBD1; j_call: TRBJ1-1; v_call: TRBV10-3; cdr3_nt: TGTGCCATCACCCCAGGACAGGGAAGGGCTAACACTGAAGCTTTCTTT; cdr3_aa: CAITPGQGRANTEAFF
clone_size: .; d_call: TRBD2; j_call: TRBJ2-5; v_call: TRBV7-2; cdr3_nt: TGTGCCAGCAGCTGGGAGGGACTAGCCCCCGAGACCCAGTACTTC; cdr3_aa: CASSWEGLAPETQYF
clone_size: .; d_call: .; j_call: TRBJ2-7; v_call: TRBV28; cdr3_nt: TGTGCCAGCAGTTTGCAAGGGGCCCCCCCCTACGAGCAGTACTTC; cdr3_aa: CASSLQGAPPYEQYF
clone_size: .; d_call: .; j_call: TRBJ1-5; v_call: TRBV7-8; cdr3_nt: TGTGCCAGCAGTCCCTTACAGGGAATCTATCAGCCCCAGCATTTT; cdr3_aa: CASSPLQGIYQPQHF
clone_size: .; d_call: TRBD1; j_call: TRBJ1-5; v_call: TRBV10-2; cdr3_nt: TGCGCCAGCAGTGACCGGGACAGGGGGCACGGTCAGCCCCAGCATTTT; cdr3_aa: CASSDRDRGHGQPQHF
clone_size: .; d_call: .; j_call: TRBJ2-1; v_call: TRBV28; cdr3_nt: TGTGCCAGCAGTTTAACCTCCCAGGGGACCAATGAGCAGTTCTTC; cdr3_aa: CASSLTSQGTNEQFF
clone_size: many; d_call: .; j_call: TRBJ2-7; v_call: TRBV19; cdr3_nt: TGTGCCAGTAGCTCCCTCAGTGGGGGACTTTACGAGCAGTACTTC; cdr3_aa: CASSSLSGGLYEQYF
clone_size: once; d_call: TRBD1; j_call: TRBJ2-5; v_call: TRBV5-6; cdr3_nt: TGTGCCAGCAGCTTAGGGCAGGGGGCGGAGACCCAGTACTTC; cdr3_aa: CASSLGQGAETQYF
clone_size: .; d_call: .; j_call: TRBJ1-5; v_call: TRBV7-8; cdr3_nt: TGTGCCAGCAGTCTCGGGCAGGGGAATCAGCCCCAGCATTTT; cdr3_aa: CASSLGQGNQPQHF
clone_size: .; d_call: TRBD2; j_call: TRBJ2-3; v_call: TRBV6-5; cdr3_nt: TGTGCCAGCAGCCTCGGACTAGCCTCCACAGATACGCAGTATTTT; cdr3_aa: CASSLGLASTDTQYF
clone_size: .; d_call: .; j_call: TRBJ2-7; v_call: TRBV11-2; cdr3_nt: TGTGCCAGCAGCAGGGCTGGCAGGGGCACTACCTACGAGCAGTACTTC; cdr3_aa: CASSRAGRGTTYEQYF
clone_size: .; d_call: TRBD1; j_call: TRBJ1-2; v_call: TRBV5-1; cdr3_nt: TGCGCCAGCAGCTTGCCCGGGACAGGGAATGGCTACACCTTC; cdr3_aa: CASSLPGTGNGYTF
clone_size: .; d_call: .; j_call: TRBJ2-7; v_call: TRBV27; cdr3_nt: TGTGCCAGCAGTTCCGACAGGTCCACCTACGAGCAGTACTTC; cdr3_aa: CASSSDRSTYEQYF
clone_size: .; d_call: TRBD1; j_call: TRBJ1-2; v_call: TRBV11-2; cdr3_nt: TGTGCCAGCAGTTTGGGACAGTTCCCCTCCTATGGCTACACCTTC; cdr3_aa: CASSLGQFPSYGYTF
clone_size: .; d_call: .; j_call: TRBJ2-7; v_call: TRBV7-2; cdr3_nt: TGTGCCAGCAGCAAGGGACAAGAGGGCTACGAGCAGTACTTC; cdr3_aa: CASSKGQEGYEQYF
clone_size: .; d_call: .; j_call: TRBJ1-3; v_call: TRBV7-2; cdr3_nt: TGTGCCAGCAGCTTATATTCGGGGGTGGGCTCTGGAAACACCATATATTTT; cdr3_aa: CASSLYSGVGSGNTIYF
clone_size: once; d_call: .; j_call: TRBJ2-3; v_call: TRBV5-1; cdr3_nt: TGCGCCAGCAGCACCTCGTCGGCAGATACGCAGTATTTT; cdr3_aa: CASSTSSADTQYF
clone_size: .; d_call: TRBD1; j_call: TRBJ2-7; v_call: TRBV11-2; cdr3_nt: TGTGCCAGCAGCTCGCCGGGACAGAAGGGCCTCGAGCAGTACTTC; cdr3_aa: CASSSPGQKGLEQYF
clone_size: .; d_call: TRBD2; j_call: TRBJ2-3; v_call: TRBV5-1; cdr3_nt: TGCGCCAGCAGCTTAGGACTAGCGGAGAGCACAGATACGCAGTATTTT; cdr3_aa: CASSLGLAESTDTQYF
clone_size: .; d_call: .; j_call: TRBJ2-1; v_call: TRBV11-1; cdr3_nt: TGTGCCAGCAGCCCCTGGGCAGTCAGCCTCTACAATGAGCAGTTCTTC; cdr3_aa: CASSPWAVSLYNEQFF
clone_size: .; d_call: TRBD2; j_call: TRBJ2-3; v_call: TRBV4-2; cdr3_nt: TGTGCCAGCAGCCAAGGATTGGGACTAGCGGGGGGGAACACAGATACGCAGTATTTT; cdr3_aa: CASSQGLGLAGGNTDTQYF
clone_size: .; d_call: .; j_call: TRBJ1-1; v_call: TRBV29-1; cdr3_nt: TGCAGCGTTGAAGAGGGACATTTCGCTGAAGCTTTCTTT; cdr3_aa: CSVEEGHFAEAFF
clone_size: .; d_call: .; j_call: TRBJ2-1; v_call: TRBV18; cdr3_nt: TGTGCCAGCTCACTCGGGGCGGGGAGGCTTGAGCAGTTCTTC; cdr3_aa: CASSLGAGRLEQFF
clone_size: .; d_call: .; j_call: TRBJ2-7; v_call: TRBV15; cdr3_nt: TGTGCCACCAGCAGAAGTTTAGCGGACTACGAGCAGTACTTC; cdr3_aa: CATSRSLADYEQYF
clone_size: .; d_call: TRBD1; j_call: TRBJ1-2; v_call: TRBV30; cdr3_nt: TGTGCCTGGAAGGGGACAGGATTAATCTATGGCTACACCTTC; cdr3_aa: CAWKGTGLIYGYTF
clone_size: .; d_call: TRBD2; j_call: TRBJ2-3; v_call: TRBV5-4; cdr3_nt: TGTGCCAGCAGCACCCGGAGACTAGCGAGGTCAGATACGCAGTATTTT; cdr3_aa: CASSTRRLARSDTQYF
clone_size: .; d_call: .; j_call: TRBJ2-1; v_call: TRBV4-2; cdr3_nt: TGTGCCAGCAGCCAAGAGCGTCTAGCGACAAATGAGCAGTTCTTC; cdr3_aa: CASSQERLATNEQFF
clone_size: .; d_call: .; j_call: TRBJ2-2; v_call: TRBV7-2; cdr3_nt: TGTGCCAGCAGCCTCCGGGACATCAGGACCGGGGAGCTGTTTTTT; cdr3_aa: CASSLRDIRTGELFF
clone_size: .; d_call: .; j_call: TRBJ2-7; v_call: TRBV27; cdr3_nt: TGTGCCAGCAGTTTATCGCCAGGGTCCAGCGAGCAGTACTTC; cdr3_aa: CASSLSPGSSEQYF
clone_size: few; d_call: .; j_call: TRBJ1-1; v_call: TRBV18; cdr3_nt: TGTGCCAGCTCACCTAGGGGGACGGTGAACACTGAAGCTTTCTTT; cdr3_aa: CASSPRGTVNTEAFF
clone_size: few; d_call: .; j_call: TRBJ1-4; v_call: TRBV29-1; cdr3_nt: TGCAGCGTATTAAGCGGTCGTCGAGAGCGGAATGAAAAACTGTTTTTT; cdr3_aa: CSVLSGRRERNEKLFF
clone_size: .; d_call: TRBD1; j_call: TRBJ2-1; v_call: TRBV7-2; cdr3_nt: TGTGCCAGCAGCTTAGAGGGGGCCTATTACAATGAGCAGTTCTTC; cdr3_aa: CASSLEGAYYNEQFF
clone_size: .; d_call: .; j_call: TRBJ1-3; v_call: TRBV19; cdr3_nt: TGTGCCAGTAGTATAGCTCTCACTGGGAGCTCTGGAAACACCATATATTTT; cdr3_aa: CASSIALTGSSGNTIYF
clone_size: once; d_call: TRBD2; j_call: TRBJ2-7; v_call: TRBV27; cdr3_nt: TGTGCCAGCAGTCTTAGCGGGGGAATTAGGCACGAGCAGTACTTC; cdr3_aa: CASSLSGGIRHEQYF
clone_size: .; d_call: TRBD1; j_call: TRBJ1-2; v_call: TRBV6-5; cdr3_nt: TGTGCCAGCAGTCCTGACGGACAGGACTATGGCTACACCTTC; cdr3_aa: CASSPDGQDYGYTF
clone_size: .; d_call: .; j_call: TRBJ2-3; v_call: TRBV6-5; cdr3_nt: TGTGCCAGCACAGGCAGTCACACAGATACGCAGTATTTT; cdr3_aa: CASTGSHTDTQYF